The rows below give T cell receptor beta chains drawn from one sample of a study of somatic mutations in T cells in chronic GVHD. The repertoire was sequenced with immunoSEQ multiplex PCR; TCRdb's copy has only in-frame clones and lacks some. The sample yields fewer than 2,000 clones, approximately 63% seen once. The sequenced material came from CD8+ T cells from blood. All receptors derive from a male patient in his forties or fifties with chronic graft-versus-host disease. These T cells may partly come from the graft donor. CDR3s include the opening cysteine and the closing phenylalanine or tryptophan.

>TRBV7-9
CASSFTDGTGSYEQYF
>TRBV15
CATSQVAGSRYGYTF
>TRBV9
CASSVNRRISSTDTQYF
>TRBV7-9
CASSFWGREGNEQFF
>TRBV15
CATSREGGAGPYGYTF
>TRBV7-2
CASRLTGLAANEQFF
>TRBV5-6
CASSSSGGLSYGYTF
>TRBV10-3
CAISESTDLALHF
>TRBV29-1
CSALRGQNTEAFF
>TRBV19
CASSMSPGTPYGYTF
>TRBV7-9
CASSSYRELGQPQHF
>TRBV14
CASSRDLSPYEQYF
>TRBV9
CASSVPLSGGRTDTQYF
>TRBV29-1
CSANRGENTEAFF
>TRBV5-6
CASSLRDYPYNEQFF
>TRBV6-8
CASSYSFLTDTQYF
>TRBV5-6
CASSGLTGASSYEQYF
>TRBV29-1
CSVELVSDSYNEQFF
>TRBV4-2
CASSQLAGDAETQYF
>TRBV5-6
CASSLGAAYEQYF
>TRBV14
CASSPSRGGPQHF
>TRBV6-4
CASSEGPGDPHEQFF
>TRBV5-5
CASSLGDSNTEAFF
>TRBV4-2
CASSQEGQGGADTQYF
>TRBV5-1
CASSLDGSNQPQHF
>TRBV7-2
CASSDSGSLSDTQYF
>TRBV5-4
CATSVAEGYGYTF
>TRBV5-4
CASSGDRVASFYEQYF
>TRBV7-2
CASSFGDGQYF
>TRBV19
CASTPGETGMQETQYF
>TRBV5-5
CASSLLPYATNEKLFF
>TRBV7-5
CASSGLTGASSYEQYF
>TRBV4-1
CASSQDRGQGANEQYF
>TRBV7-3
CASSVTGVNEQFF
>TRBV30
CAWSAGTSGMVNEQFF
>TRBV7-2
CASSGLTGASSYEQYF
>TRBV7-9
CASGTAGGPYEQYF
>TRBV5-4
CASSFSGGDTDTQYF
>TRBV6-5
CATQGDRVHSPLHF
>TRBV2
CASSDGGKVGYEQYF
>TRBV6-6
CASSYSPGAVNTEAFF
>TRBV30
CAWSVIGAEAFF
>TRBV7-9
CASSLGGGSGANVLTF
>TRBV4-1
CASGQNTEAFF
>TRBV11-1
CASSSEPREGRSNEQFF
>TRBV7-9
CASSVGQGYEKLFF
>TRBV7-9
CASTVTDSYEQYF
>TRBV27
CASSFGQGLEAFF
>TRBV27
CASSLGGGYGYTF
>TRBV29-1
CSVSRKAGDSGNTIYF